These 14 T cell receptor beta chains came from one sample sequenced in a study of CD8 T cells in Susac syndrome (dated by TCRdb to the late 2010s). Preparation of the library involved the immunoSEQ multiplex PCR assay. RNA was extracted with the RNeasy kit and 0.5 to 1 ug was reverse transcribed using random hexamers. TCRdb handled the public reads itself, with Q25 trimming in fastp and clone calling in MiXCR, and kept productive beta chains. Rows with a matching CDR3 protein are joined into one entry that keeps the most common DNA and genes. This sample holds 100,000 or so distinct CDR3 sequences; about 94% were observed only once. The ten top clones hold over 0.3% of the sample. Sequenced sample: CD4+ T cells from PBMCs. The receptors here all came from a human donor with Susac syndrome.

The J gene is TRBJ1-1, the V gene TRBV20-1; D is unresolved. V was pared by 6 bases and J by 1 base, with 15 bases between. The CDR3 has 14 amino acids. Germline lookup yields CDR1 DFQATT and CDR2 SNEGSKA (reference sequence). The CDR3 DNA sequence: TGCAGTGCCCCGCGTATCTCGGGGAACACTGAAGCTTTCTTT. This sequence encodes CSAPRISGNTEAFF.

The V and J genes are TRBV5-1 and TRBJ1-2; TRBD1 matches at 8 bases. With 3 bases clipped from V and 5 bases from J, the junction kept 6 bases outside the gene matches. Germline CDR1 SGHRS, CDR2 YFSETQ. This CDR3 has 14 amino acids. CDR3 loop: CASSSPGGAYGYTF. CDR3 bases: TGCGCCAGCAGCTCACCAGGGGGCGCTTATGGCTACACCTTC.

V gene TRBV19 combines with J gene TRBJ2-7; weak D call: TRBD2 (7 bases). Trimming left V 3 bases short and J 2 bases short, with 14 bases between. Looked up from germline, CDR1 is LNHDA and CDR2 is SQIVND (reference sequence). The CDR3 is 15 residues long. CDR3 region: CASSILAGAAYEQYF. The CDR3 DNA reads TGTGCCAGTAGTATCCTCGCGGGGGCGGCCTACGAGCAGTACTTC.

The V and J genes are TRBV5-6 and TRBJ1-5, with a tentative D call TRBD1 (5 bases). The V gene's germline CDR1 is SGHDT and CDR2 YYEEEE. This CDR3 contains 14 residues. The V end lost 0 bases, the J end lost 3 bases, and 7 bases lay between the germline ends. The CDR3 loop is CASSLGQLNQPQHF. DNA for the CDR3: TGTGCCAGCAGCTTGGGACAGCTCAATCAGCCCCAGCATTTT. Full variable domain (missing parts from reference TRBV5-6 and TRBJ1-5): DAGVTQSPTHLIKTRGQQVTLRCSPKSGHDTVSWYQQALGQGPQFIFQYYEEEERQRGNFPDRFSGHQFPNYSSELNVNALLLGDSALYLCASSLGQLNQPQHFGDGTRLSIL.

The gene calls are TRBV20-1 and TRBJ1-4, with D possibly matching TRBD1 (6 bases). Trimming took 2 bases from V and 8 from J, leaving 15 bases between them. Germline V CDR1 and CDR2: DFQATT, SNEGSKA (reference sequence). This CDR3 spans 14 amino acids. The CDR3 DNA reads as TGCAGTGCTAGAAGGGGGGATCAAGGAGAAAAACTGTTTTTT. This sequence encodes CSARRGDQGEKLFF.

In this sample, this clonotype turned up once. Sequence at one end of the junction differs from germline and may be a read error. The chain has TRBV7-7 and TRBJ2-1; 10 bases map to TRBD1. CDR3 length: 14 residues. Germline V gives CDR1 SSHAT, CDR2 FNYEAQ (reference sequence). CDR3 sequence reads: CASSKDRGTDEQFF. The CDR3 DNA reads TGTGCTAGCAGCAAGGACAGGGGGACTGATGAGCAGTTCTTC. The full variable domain, completed using reference TRBV7-7 and TRBJ2-1, is GAGVSQSPRYKVTKRGQDVTLRCDPISSHATLYWYQQALGQGPEFLTYFNYEAQPDKSGLPSDRFSAERPEGSISTLTIQRTEQRDSAMYRCASSKDRGTDEQFFGPGTRLTVL.

The chain joins TRBV12-3 or TRBV12-4 to TRBJ2-2; TRBD1 might be the D (6 bases). Trimming cost V 5 bases and J 1 base, with 14 bases left between them. The CDR3 length is 16 residues. DNA for the CDR3: TGTGCCAGCAGTGGACAGTCTCCTCTGAACACCGGGGAGCTGTTTTTT. Encoded protein: CASSGQSPLNTGELFF.

In this sample, this clonotype turned up once. The V call is TRBV3-1, the J call TRBJ1-5, with 7 positions matching TRBD1. J gave up 7 bases and V 0 bases, and 6 bases lay outside the gene matches. Germline V gene lookup returns CDR1 LGHDT and CDR2 YNNKEL (reference sequence). The CDR3 runs to 15 residues. The CDR3 loop is CASSQDQGGGQPQHF. In DNA form, the CDR3 reads TGTGCCAGCAGCCAAGATCAAGGGGGCGGCCAGCCCCAGCATTTT.

The V call is TRBV5-6, the J call TRBJ1-2, with D perhaps TRBD1 (5 bases). Germline V gene data show CDR1 as SGHDT and CDR2 as YYEEEE. The CDR3 totals 12 residues. V gave up 0 bases and J gave up 8 bases, with 8 bases separating them. CDR3 sequence: CASSLGGSGYTF. DNA of the CDR3: TGTGCCAGCAGCTTGGGGGGGAGCGGCTACACCTTC.

This chain links TRBV2 with TRBJ2-7; a weak D match, TRBD1 (6 bases). Germline CDR1 and CDR2: SNHLY and FYNNEI. V lost 10 bases, J lost 3 bases, and 16 bases lay in between. This CDR3 contains 13 residues. CDR3 region: CATNQGYVYEQYF. DNA for the CDR3: TGTGCCACCAACCAGGGGTATGTCTACGAGCAGTACTTC.

V is TRBV5-6 and J is TRBJ2-3; TRBD2 matches at 7 bases. With 4 bases clipped from V and 10 bases from J, the junction kept 9 bases outside the gene matches. The germline CDR1 and CDR2 sequences are SGHDT and YYEEEE. CDR3 size: 13 residues. The DNA of the CDR3 is TGTGCCAGCAGCCGTATGGGGGGGACGGCGCAGTATTTT. Its protein is CASSRMGGTAQYF.

V gene TRBV4-1 combines with J gene TRBJ2-5; D possibly corresponds to TRBD2 (5 bases). The CDR3 loop spans 17 amino acids. The germline V and J ends were trimmed by 1 base and 2 bases, with 17 bases remaining between them. Germline lookup yields CDR1 MGHRA and CDR2 YSYEKL. The CDR3 loop is CASSQVGRGSGQETQYF. In DNA form, the CDR3 reads TGCGCCAGCAGCCAAGTGGGGAGAGGGTCTGGGCAAGAGACCCAGTACTTC.

The CDR3 region is CASSQDPSGGNNEQFF. CDR3 in DNA: TGCGCCAGCAGCCAAGATCCTAGCGGGGGTAACAATGAGCAGTTCTTC. V and J are TRBV4-3 and TRBJ2-1; 10 bases fit TRBD2. Trimming took 0 bases from V and 5 from J; bases not matched to a gene: 4. The CDR3 covers 16 residues. Germline V CDR1 and CDR2: LGHNA, YSLEER.

This chain connects TRBV4-2 to TRBJ1-6; D not resolved. The germline V and J ends were trimmed by 4 bases and 8 bases, with 18 bases remaining between them. Germline CDR1 reads LGHNA; CDR2 reads YNFKEQ. This CDR3 is built from 16 residues. The CDR3 here is CASSPEEEQTDSPLHF. The CDR3 bases are TGTGCCAGCAGCCCTGAGGAAGAGCAGACCGATTCACCCCTCCACTTT.